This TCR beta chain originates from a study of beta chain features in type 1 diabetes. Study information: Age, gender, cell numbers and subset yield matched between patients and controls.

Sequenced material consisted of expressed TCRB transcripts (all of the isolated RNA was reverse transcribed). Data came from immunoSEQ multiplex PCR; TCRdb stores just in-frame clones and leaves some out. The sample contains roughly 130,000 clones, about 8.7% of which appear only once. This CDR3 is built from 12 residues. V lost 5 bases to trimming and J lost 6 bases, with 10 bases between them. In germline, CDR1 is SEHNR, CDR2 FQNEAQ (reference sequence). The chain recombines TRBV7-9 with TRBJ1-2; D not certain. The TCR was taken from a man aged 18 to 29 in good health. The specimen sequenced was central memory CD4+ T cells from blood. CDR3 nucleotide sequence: TGTGCCAGCAGCGCCGGGGTAGATGGCTACACCTTC. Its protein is CASSAGVDGYTF.